The T cell receptor (beta chain) described here comes from a study of T cell responses to AZD1222 COVID-19 vaccine. TCRdb's copy holds only in-frame clones and misses some; the assay was immunoSEQ multiplex PCR. This table holds tens of thousands of clones, 87% found once. The germline V gene has CDR1 KGHSH and CDR2 LQKENI. CDR3 length equals 11 residues. V lost 6 bases and J lost 6, with 8 bases in between. Turning to this clone: Antigen unknown.

Study findings and constraints: Seropositivity was recorded at baseline in only a handful of AZD1222 recipients. Spike-specific TCR breadth and depth went up after people got two AZD1222 doses. Only after the peak T cell response were repertoires sampled.

The TCR sequence derives from an adult in good health. This material consisted of peripheral blood, taken on day 0 of AZD1222 vaccination. V and J are TRBV18 and TRBJ1-2, with D maybe TRBD1 (5 bases). The CDR3 nucleotides are TGTGCCAGCTCCCCGGGGGATGGCTACACCTTC. Translating gives CASSPGDGYTF.